This T cell receptor (beta chain) was captured by sequencing in a study of T cell clones after liver transplantation. On the study more broadly: Immunosuppression withdrawal was tried within 2 years after liver transplantation in this trial.

Findings and limits, study-wide: A larger donor-reactive than third-party decline suggested partial antigen-specific deletion. These preliminary findings come from unstandardized post-transplant sampling times. Graft donor-reactive T cells may have migrated into the graft rather than being deleted.

CDR1 is SQVTM, CDR2 ANQGSEA, per germline. The V end was cut by 5 bases, the J end by 5 bases, with 15 bases between. The CDR3 totals 13 residues. Repertoires were generated with immunoSEQ multiplex PCR, while TCRdb's copy carries only in-frame clones and drops some. Among approximately 100,000 clones, roughly 80% were seen once, and the ten largest hold around 3%. As regards this clone: The antigen remains unidentified.

Sequences were derived from CD4+ T cells from blood, sampled roughly 50 months after liver transplant. The clonotype was recovered from a human patient who received a liver transplant. Certain T cells may be donor cells from the graft. The rearrangement links TRBV29-1 to TRBJ2-5; D may correspond to TRBD1 or TRBD2 (6 bases each). As DNA, the CDR3 is TGCAGCGTTCTCTTGGGGGGCAGGGAGACCCAGTACTTC. This sequence encodes CSVLLGGRETQYF.